These T cell receptor beta chains were read from a single sample in a study of blood T cell repertoires in COVID-19. The repertoire was sequenced with immunoSEQ multiplex PCR; TCRdb's copy has only in-frame clones and lacks some. This table holds 100,000 to 150,000 clones, roughly 88% found once. The specimen was peripheral blood. Every receptor here comes from a man aged 50 to 60 with acute or convalescent COVID-19. Each CDR3 is given without its conserved first and last residue. D genes are given only for firm matches.

v_call: TRBV18; d_call: NA; j_call: TRBJ2-5; cdr3_aa: ASSPPVPRETQY
v_call: TRBV19; d_call: NA; j_call: TRBJ1-1; cdr3_aa: ASSMQGPNTEAF
v_call: TRBV14; d_call: NA; j_call: TRBJ2-7; cdr3_aa: ASSPMQGFYEQY
v_call: TRBV19; d_call: NA; j_call: TRBJ1-1; cdr3_aa: ASSPGLSNTEAF
v_call: TRBV3-1/TRBV3-2; d_call: NA; j_call: TRBJ2-1; cdr3_aa: ASSRVEYNEQF
v_call: TRBV6-2/TRBV6-3; d_call: TRBD2; j_call: TRBJ2-2; cdr3_aa: ASSYLGGRVDTGELF
v_call: TRBV14; d_call: NA; j_call: TRBJ2-5; cdr3_aa: ASSQSGKTQY
v_call: TRBV27; d_call: TRBD2; j_call: TRBJ2-7; cdr3_aa: ASSLRGLAGSYEQY
v_call: TRBV6-6; d_call: TRBD1; j_call: TRBJ1-1; cdr3_aa: ASSFTGTGDTEAF
v_call: TRBV18; d_call: NA; j_call: TRBJ2-5; cdr3_aa: ASSPGDFGGETQY
v_call: TRBV6-2/TRBV6-3; d_call: NA; j_call: TRBJ2-2; cdr3_aa: ASSYGDISYTGELF
v_call: TRBV5-1; d_call: TRBD2; j_call: TRBJ2-5; cdr3_aa: ASSLAPSGSGETQY
v_call: TRBV28; d_call: TRBD1; j_call: TRBJ2-7; cdr3_aa: ASSFFWDRGFNEQY
v_call: TRBV11-2; d_call: NA; j_call: TRBJ2-3; cdr3_aa: ASSPPDFTDTQY
v_call: TRBV19; d_call: NA; j_call: TRBJ2-3; cdr3_aa: ASTDLGAHTDTQY
v_call: TRBV5-1; d_call: NA; j_call: TRBJ2-5; cdr3_aa: ASSAGNLQETQY
v_call: TRBV7-9; d_call: TRBD1; j_call: TRBJ1-2; cdr3_aa: ASSPGQHHGYT
v_call: TRBV4-3; d_call: TRBD1; j_call: TRBJ2-7; cdr3_aa: ASSPSTGWIFEQY
v_call: TRBV11-2; d_call: NA; j_call: TRBJ2-7; cdr3_aa: ASSLERFRATEQY
v_call: TRBV25-1; d_call: TRBD2; j_call: TRBJ2-3; cdr3_aa: ASSEGAGGGRSTDTQY
v_call: TRBV19; d_call: NA; j_call: TRBJ1-5; cdr3_aa: ASSIPPGRVSNQPQH
v_call: TRBV11-1; d_call: NA; j_call: TRBJ2-1; cdr3_aa: ASSLGPSNEQF
v_call: TRBV6-5; d_call: TRBD1; j_call: TRBJ2-1; cdr3_aa: ASKLANQGANEQF
v_call: TRBV21-1; d_call: NA; j_call: TRBJ2-4; cdr3_aa: ASPGIAGGKNIQY
v_call: TRBV21-1; d_call: NA; j_call: TRBJ2-7; cdr3_aa: ASGSRDRGPSFLTEQY
v_call: TRBV4-1; d_call: NA; j_call: TRBJ2-2; cdr3_aa: ASSQPTANTGELF
v_call: TRBV7-2; d_call: TRBD2; j_call: TRBJ2-7; cdr3_aa: ASSLGLAEHYEQY